A single T cell receptor (beta chain) is shown here with its context. The entry originates in a study of cytomegalovirus exposure and HLA in healthy donors. The CDR3 is made up of 15 amino acids. Germline V CDR1 and CDR2: SSHAT, FNYEAQ (reference sequence). V was clipped by 1 base and J by 2 bases; unmatched bases: 1. The study ran its PCR with 60 Vbeta and 13 Jbeta primers. The method was immunoSEQ multiplex PCR; TCRdb's version includes in-frame clones alone and lacks a portion of them. The table has about 160,000 clones, 84% seen once. Nominal health characterized the donors when sampled, though unrecorded immune exposures were likely.

The gene calls are TRBV7-7 and TRBJ2-5; 10 bases are shared with TRBD1. The sequence derives from a man aged 25-45 years in good health and CMV-seronegative. Material for sequencing was PBMCs. The CDR3 coding sequence is TGTGCCAGCAGCTTAGAGGACAGGGGGCAAGAGACCCAGTACTTC. Translated: CASSLEDRGQETQYF.